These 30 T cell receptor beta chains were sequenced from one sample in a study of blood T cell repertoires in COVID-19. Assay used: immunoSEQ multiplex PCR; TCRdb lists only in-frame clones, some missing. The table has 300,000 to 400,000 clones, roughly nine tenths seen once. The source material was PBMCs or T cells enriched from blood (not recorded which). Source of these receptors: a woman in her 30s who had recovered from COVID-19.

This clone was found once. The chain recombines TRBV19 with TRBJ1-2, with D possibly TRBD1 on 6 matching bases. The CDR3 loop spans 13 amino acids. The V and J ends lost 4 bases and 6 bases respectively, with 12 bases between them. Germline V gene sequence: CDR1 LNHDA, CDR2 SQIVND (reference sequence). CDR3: CASSTTGWDGYTF. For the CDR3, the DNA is TGTGCCAGTAGTACAACAGGGTGGGATGGCTACACCTTC.

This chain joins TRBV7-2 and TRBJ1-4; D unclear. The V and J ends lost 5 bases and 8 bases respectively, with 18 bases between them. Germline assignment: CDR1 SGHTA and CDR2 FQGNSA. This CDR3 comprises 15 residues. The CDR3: CASSGHYNPREKLFF. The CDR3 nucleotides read TGTGCCAGCAGCGGGCATTACAATCCCCGCGAAAAACTGTTTTTT.

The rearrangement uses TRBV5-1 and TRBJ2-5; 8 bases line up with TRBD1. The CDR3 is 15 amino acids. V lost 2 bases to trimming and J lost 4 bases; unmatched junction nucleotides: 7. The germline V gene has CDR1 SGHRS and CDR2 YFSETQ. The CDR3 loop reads CASSFSRGPRETQYF. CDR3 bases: TGCGCCAGCAGCTTTAGCAGGGGGCCGCGAGAGACCCAGTACTTC.

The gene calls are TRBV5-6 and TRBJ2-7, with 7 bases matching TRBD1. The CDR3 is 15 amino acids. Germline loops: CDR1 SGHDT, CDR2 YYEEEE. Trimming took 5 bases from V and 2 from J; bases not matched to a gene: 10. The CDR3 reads CASSLGTVLTYEQYF. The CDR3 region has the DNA TGTGCCAGCAGTCTTGGGACAGTGCTTACCTACGAGCAGTACTTC.

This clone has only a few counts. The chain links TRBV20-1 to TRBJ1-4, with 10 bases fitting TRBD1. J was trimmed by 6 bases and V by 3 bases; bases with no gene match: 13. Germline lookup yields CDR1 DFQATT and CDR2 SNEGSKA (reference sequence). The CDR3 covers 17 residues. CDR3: CSASRRDRGLLDEKLFF. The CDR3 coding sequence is TGCAGTGCTAGTCGGCGGGACAGGGGACTCTTGGATGAAAAACTGTTTTTT.

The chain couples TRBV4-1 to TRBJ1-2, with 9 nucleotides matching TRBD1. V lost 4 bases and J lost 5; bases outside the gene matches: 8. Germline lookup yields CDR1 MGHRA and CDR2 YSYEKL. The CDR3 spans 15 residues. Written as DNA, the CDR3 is TGCGCCAGCAGCCCGGGACAGGGTTCTTGGTATGGCTACACCTTC. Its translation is CASSPGQGSWYGYTF.

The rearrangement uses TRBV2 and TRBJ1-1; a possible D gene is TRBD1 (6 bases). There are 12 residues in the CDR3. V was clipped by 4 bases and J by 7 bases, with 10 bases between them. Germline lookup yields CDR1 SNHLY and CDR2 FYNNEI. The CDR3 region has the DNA TGTGCCAGCAGTGGAGAGGACAGTGAAGCTTTCTTT. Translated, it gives CASSGEDSEAFF.

The CDR3 nucleotides read TGCGCCAGCAGCCCAGGACAGGACTATTCACCCCTCCACTTT. Its translation is CASSPGQDYSPLHF. This chain joins TRBV5-1 and TRBJ1-6, with 7 positions matching TRBD1. The CDR3 loop spans 14 amino acids. V gave up 4 bases and J gave up 8 bases; unmatched junction bases: 6. CDR1 SGHRS and CDR2 YFSETQ come from the germline V gene.

This chain's CDR3 is CASSQIGWESQETQYF. As DNA, the CDR3 is TGTGCCAGTAGCCAAATTGGCTGGGAGAGTCAAGAGACCCAGTACTTC. V gene TRBV19 combines with J gene TRBJ2-5; possible D gene TRBD2, 5 bases. The CDR3 is made up of 16 amino acids. Germline values: CDR1 LNHDA, CDR2 SQIVND (reference sequence). Trimming stripped 6 bases from V and 2 bases from J, with 19 bases between.

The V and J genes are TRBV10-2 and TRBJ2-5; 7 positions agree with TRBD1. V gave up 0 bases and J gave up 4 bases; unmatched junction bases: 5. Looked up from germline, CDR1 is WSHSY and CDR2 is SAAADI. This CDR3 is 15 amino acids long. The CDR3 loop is CASSESRGQVETQYF. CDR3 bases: TGCGCCAGCAGTGAGTCCAGAGGACAGGTAGAGACCCAGTACTTC.

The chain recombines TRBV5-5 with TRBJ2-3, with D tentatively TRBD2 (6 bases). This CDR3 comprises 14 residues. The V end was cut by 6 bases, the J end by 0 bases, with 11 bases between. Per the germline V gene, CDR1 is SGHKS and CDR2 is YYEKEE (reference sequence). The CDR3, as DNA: TGTGCCAGCACGACGGGACTCAGCACAGATACGCAGTATTTT. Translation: CASTTGLSTDTQYF.

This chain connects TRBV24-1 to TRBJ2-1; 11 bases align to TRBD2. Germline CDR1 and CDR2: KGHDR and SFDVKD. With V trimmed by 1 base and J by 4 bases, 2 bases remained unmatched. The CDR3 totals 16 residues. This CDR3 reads CATSDFLAGGYNEQFF. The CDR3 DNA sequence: TGTGCCACCAGTGATTTCCTAGCGGGGGGTTACAATGAGCAGTTCTTC.

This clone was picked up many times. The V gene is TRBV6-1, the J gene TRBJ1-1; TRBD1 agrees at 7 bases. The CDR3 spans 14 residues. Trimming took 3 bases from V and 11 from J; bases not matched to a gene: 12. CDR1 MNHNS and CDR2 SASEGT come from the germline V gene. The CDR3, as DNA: TGTGCCAGCAGTGAGGGTAACAGGGGCCAAGGGGCTTTCTTT. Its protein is CASSEGNRGQGAFF.

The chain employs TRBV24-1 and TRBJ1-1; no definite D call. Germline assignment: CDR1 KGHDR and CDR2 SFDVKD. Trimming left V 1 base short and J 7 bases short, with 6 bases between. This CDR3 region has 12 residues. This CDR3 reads CATSDFTDEAFF. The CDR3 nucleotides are TGTGCCACCAGTGATTTCACAGATGAAGCTTTCTTT.

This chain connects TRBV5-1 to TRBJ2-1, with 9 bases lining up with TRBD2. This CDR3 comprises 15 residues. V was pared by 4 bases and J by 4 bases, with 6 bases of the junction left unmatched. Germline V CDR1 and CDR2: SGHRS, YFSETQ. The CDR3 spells CASSHSGGTYNEQFF. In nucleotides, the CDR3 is TGCGCCAGCAGCCATAGCGGGGGAACATACAATGAGCAGTTCTTC.

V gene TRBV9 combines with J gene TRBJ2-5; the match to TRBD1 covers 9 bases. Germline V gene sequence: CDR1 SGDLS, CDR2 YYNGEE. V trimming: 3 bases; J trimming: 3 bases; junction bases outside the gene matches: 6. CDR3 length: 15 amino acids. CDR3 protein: CASSAPGTGKETQYF. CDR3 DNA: TGTGCCAGCAGCGCACCCGGGACAGGGAAAGAGACCCAGTACTTC.

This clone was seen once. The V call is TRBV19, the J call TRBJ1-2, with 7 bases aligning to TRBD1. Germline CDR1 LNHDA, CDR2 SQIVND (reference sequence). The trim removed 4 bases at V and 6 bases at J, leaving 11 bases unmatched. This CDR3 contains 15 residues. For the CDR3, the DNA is TGTGCCAGTAGTACACCGGGACAGAGAGCCGATGGCTACACCTTC. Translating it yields CASSTPGQRADGYTF.

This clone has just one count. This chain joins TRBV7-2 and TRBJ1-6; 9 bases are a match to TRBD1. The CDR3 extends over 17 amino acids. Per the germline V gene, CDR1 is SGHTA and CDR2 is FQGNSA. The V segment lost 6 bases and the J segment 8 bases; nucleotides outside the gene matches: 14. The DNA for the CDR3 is TGTGCCAGCAGGTCCCCCCCTGGGACAGGGATACATTCACCCCTCCACTTT. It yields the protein CASRSPPGTGIHSPLHF.

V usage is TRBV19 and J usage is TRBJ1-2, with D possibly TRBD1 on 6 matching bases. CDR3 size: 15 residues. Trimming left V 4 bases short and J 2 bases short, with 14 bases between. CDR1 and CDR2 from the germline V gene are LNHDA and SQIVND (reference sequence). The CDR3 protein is CASSNPRGLNYGYTF. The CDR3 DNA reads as TGTGCCAGTAGTAACCCGCGGGGGCTGAACTATGGCTACACCTTC.

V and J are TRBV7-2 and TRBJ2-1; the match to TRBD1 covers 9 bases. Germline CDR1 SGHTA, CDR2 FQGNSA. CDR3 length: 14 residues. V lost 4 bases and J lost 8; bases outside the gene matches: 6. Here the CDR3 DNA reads TGTGCCAGCAGCTCACAGGGGGCGCTCGATGAGCAGTTCTTC. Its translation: CASSSQGALDEQFF.

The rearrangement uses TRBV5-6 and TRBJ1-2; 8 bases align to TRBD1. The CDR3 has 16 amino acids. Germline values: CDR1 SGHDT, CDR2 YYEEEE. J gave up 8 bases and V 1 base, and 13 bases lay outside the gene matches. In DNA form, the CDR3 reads TGTGCCAGCAGCTTGTTGGCAGGGGGCGCATCGGTAGGCTACACCTTC. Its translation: CASSLLAGGASVGYTF.

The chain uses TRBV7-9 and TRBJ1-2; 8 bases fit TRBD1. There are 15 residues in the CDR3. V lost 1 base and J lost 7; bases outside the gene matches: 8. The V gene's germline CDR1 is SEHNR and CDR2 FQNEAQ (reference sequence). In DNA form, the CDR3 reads TGTGCCAGCAGCTTAGATCCAGGGGGCCGGGGTGGCTACACCTTC. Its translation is CASSLDPGGRGGYTF.

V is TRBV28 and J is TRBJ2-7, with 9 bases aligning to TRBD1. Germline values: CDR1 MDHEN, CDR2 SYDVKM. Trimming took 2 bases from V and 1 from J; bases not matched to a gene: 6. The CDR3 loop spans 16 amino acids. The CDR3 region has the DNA TGTGCCAGCAGTTTACCTGGACAGGGGAGGTCCTACGAGCAGTACTTC. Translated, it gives CASSLPGQGRSYEQYF. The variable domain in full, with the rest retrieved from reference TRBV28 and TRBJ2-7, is DVKVTQSSRYLVKRTGEKVFLECVQDMDHENMFWYRQDPGLGLRLIYFSYDVKMKEKGDIPEGYSVSREKKERFSLILESASTNQTSMYLCASSLPGQGRSYEQYFGPGTRLTVT.

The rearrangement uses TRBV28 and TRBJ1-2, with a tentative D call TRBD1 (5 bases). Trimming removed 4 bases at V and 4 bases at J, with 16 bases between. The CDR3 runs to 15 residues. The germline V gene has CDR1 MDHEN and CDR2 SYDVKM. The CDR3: CASSSGGGLGYGYTF. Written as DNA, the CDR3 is TGTGCCAGCAGTTCCGGGGGGGGTCTTGGCTATGGCTACACCTTC.

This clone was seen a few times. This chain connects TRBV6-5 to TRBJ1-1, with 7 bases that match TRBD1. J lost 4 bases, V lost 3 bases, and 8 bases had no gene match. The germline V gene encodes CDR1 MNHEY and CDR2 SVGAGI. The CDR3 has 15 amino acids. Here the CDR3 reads CASSYRGLWGTEAFF. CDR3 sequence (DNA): TGTGCCAGCAGTTATAGGGGGCTCTGGGGCACTGAAGCTTTCTTT.

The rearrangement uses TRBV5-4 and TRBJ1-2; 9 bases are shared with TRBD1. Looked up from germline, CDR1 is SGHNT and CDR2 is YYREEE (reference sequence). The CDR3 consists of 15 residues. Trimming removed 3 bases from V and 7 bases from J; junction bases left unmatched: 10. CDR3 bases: TGTGCCAGCAGCTCGGGGGGACAGGGTGGAGGTGGCTACACCTTC. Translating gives CASSSGGQGGGGYTF.

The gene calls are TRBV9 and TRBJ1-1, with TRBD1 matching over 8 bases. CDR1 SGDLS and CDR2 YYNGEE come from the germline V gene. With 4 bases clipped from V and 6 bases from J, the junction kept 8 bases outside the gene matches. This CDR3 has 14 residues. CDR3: CASSTGQGGAEAFF. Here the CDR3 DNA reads TGTGCCAGCAGCACCGGACAGGGTGGGGCTGAAGCTTTCTTT.

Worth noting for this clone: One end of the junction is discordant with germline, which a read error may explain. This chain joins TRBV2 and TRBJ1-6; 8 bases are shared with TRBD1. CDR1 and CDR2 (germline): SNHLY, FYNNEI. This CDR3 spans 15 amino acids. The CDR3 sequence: CASREDRGGDSPLHF. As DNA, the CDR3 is TGTGCCAGCAGAGAAGACAGGGGTGGGGATTCACCCCTCCACTTT.

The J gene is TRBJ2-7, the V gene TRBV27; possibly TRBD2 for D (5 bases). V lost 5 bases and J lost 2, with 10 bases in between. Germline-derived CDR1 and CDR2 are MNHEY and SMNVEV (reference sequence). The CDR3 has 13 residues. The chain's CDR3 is CASSPRGAYEQYF. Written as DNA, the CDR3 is TGTGCCAGCAGTCCACGGGGAGCCTACGAGCAGTACTTC.

This chain's CDR3 is CASSLTGTNEKLFF. CDR3 DNA: TGTGCCAGCAGCTTGACAGGAACTAATGAAAAACTGTTTTTT. The chain joins TRBV7-2 to TRBJ1-4, with D perhaps TRBD1 (6 bases). Deletions cut 3 bases from V and 1 base from J, with 6 bases between. Germline V lookup: CDR1 SGHTA, CDR2 FQGNSA. CDR3 size: 14 residues.